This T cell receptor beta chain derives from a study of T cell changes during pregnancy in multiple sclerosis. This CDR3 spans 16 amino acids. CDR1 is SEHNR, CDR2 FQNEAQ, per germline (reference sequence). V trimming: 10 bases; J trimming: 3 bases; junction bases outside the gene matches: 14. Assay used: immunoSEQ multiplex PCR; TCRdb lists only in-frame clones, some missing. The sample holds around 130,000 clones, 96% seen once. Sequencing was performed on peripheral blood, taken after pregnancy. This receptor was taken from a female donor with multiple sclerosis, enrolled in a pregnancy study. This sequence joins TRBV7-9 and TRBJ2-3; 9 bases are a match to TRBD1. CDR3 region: CATVTGGTSGTDTQYF. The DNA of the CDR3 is TGTGCCACCGTCACAGGGGGCACCTCCGGGACAGATACGCAGTATTTT.